Below, 15 T cell receptor beta chains from the same sample are listed, as sequenced in a study of T cell responses to AZD1222 COVID-19 vaccine. Data came from immunoSEQ multiplex PCR; TCRdb stores just in-frame clones and leaves some out. The top ten clones hold approximately 10% of a sample with some 110,000 clones, 85% to 90% of them seen once. The sequences come from peripheral blood, collected on day 0 of AZD1222 vaccination. The receptors stem from an adult in good health.

The chain uses TRBV9 and TRBJ2-7, with 13 bases that match TRBD2. The V segment lost 0 bases and the J segment 2 bases; nucleotides outside the gene matches: 5. The CDR3 is made up of 17 amino acids. CDR1 and CDR2 from the germline V gene are SGDLS and YYNGEE. The CDR3 sequence is CASSVGGTSGMPYEQYF. In DNA, the CDR3 is TGTGCCAGCAGCGTAGGGGGGACTAGCGGGATGCCCTACGAGCAGTACTTC.

This chain uses TRBV27 with TRBJ1-5, with D possibly being TRBD1 (5 bases). Germline V gene lookup returns CDR1 MNHEY and CDR2 SMNVEV (reference sequence). This CDR3 has 13 amino acids. V lost 7 bases, J lost 7 bases, and 14 bases lay in between. The CDR3 reads CASTVQQGQPQHF. The CDR3 region has the DNA TGTGCCAGCACCGTTCAGCAGGGCCAGCCCCAGCATTTT.

The chain uses TRBV27 and TRBJ1-3, with D unresolved. The V and J ends lost 3 bases and 4 bases respectively, with 7 bases between them. The CDR3 consists of 13 residues. Germline lookup yields CDR1 MNHEY and CDR2 SMNVEV (reference sequence). CDR3 DNA: TGTGCCAGCAGTTTCAATGGGGGAAACACCATATATTTT. Protein: CASSFNGGNTIYF.

This clone was observed once. The chain has TRBV30 and TRBJ2-3; D gene ambiguous. CDR1 is GTSNPN, CDR2 SVGIG, per germline (reference sequence). Between the trimmed V and J ends, which lost 1 base and 2 bases, there was a span of 13 bases. The CDR3 totals 15 residues. CDR3 in amino acids: CAWSGLSRVTDTQYF. As DNA, the CDR3 is TGTGCCTGGAGTGGGCTCTCAAGGGTCACAGATACGCAGTATTTT.

The chain combines TRBV5-1 with TRBJ1-2; weak D call: TRBD1 (5 bases). The V end was cut by 2 bases, the J end by 4 bases, with 9 bases between. The CDR3 is made up of 13 amino acids. Looked up from germline, CDR1 is SGHRS and CDR2 is YFSETQ. CDR3: CASSLMDTYGYTF. The CDR3 coding sequence is TGCGCCAGCAGCTTAATGGACACCTATGGCTACACCTTC.

The chain couples TRBV2 to TRBJ1-3, with TRBD1 matching 8 bases. The CDR3 sequence is 14 residues long. The J segment lost 1 base and the V segment lost 8 bases, leaving 4 bases of the junction unmatched. CDR1 SNHLY and CDR2 FYNNEI come from the germline V gene. The CDR3 DNA is TGTGCCAGCGGGAGACAGGGGTCTGGAAACACCATATATTTT. This translates into CASGRQGSGNTIYF.

V usage is TRBV5-1 and J usage is TRBJ1-2; 11 bases are a match to TRBD1. Germline V gene lookup returns CDR1 SGHRS and CDR2 YFSETQ. V was pared by 4 bases and J by 5 bases, with 4 bases of the junction left unmatched. This CDR3 spans 14 amino acids. CDR3 nucleotides: TGCGCCAGCAGCGACGGACAGGGGGCTTATGGCTACACCTTC. It encodes CASSDGQGAYGYTF.

The chain carries TRBV6-5 and TRBJ1-6, with 10 positions matching TRBD1. J lost 4 bases, V lost 4 bases, and 4 bases had no gene match. CDR1 is MNHEY and CDR2 is SVGAGI in the germline V gene. This CDR3 comprises 16 residues. CDR3 bases: TGTGCCAGCAGTTTCGGACAGGGGGTTTATAATTCACCCCTCCACTTT. This encodes CASSFGQGVYNSPLHF.

The rearrangement uses TRBV5-3 and TRBJ2-7, with D unclear. TRBV5-3 is given ORF status, its function remaining uncertain. This CDR3 spans 12 amino acids. The V gene lost 2 bases and the J gene lost 7 bases, with 10 bases spanning the gap. The CDR3 spells CARSFFWREQYF. The CDR3 DNA reads as TGTGCCAGAAGCTTTTTTTGGCGAGAGCAGTACTTC.

V is TRBV27 and J is TRBJ1-2; the match to TRBD1 covers 7 bases. V trimming: 6 bases; J trimming: 4 bases; junction bases outside the gene matches: 11. The germline V gene has CDR1 MNHEY and CDR2 SMNVEV (reference sequence). The CDR3 runs to 15 residues. CDR3 loop: CASRSTGTEPYGYTF. In DNA form, the CDR3 reads TGTGCCAGCAGAAGCACCGGGACAGAACCCTATGGCTACACCTTC.

The genes are TRBV5-1 and TRBJ2-7, with D uncertain. Germline V lookup: CDR1 SGHRS, CDR2 YFSETQ. Trimming took 1 base from V and 0 from J, leaving 20 bases between them. The CDR3 sequence is 18 residues long. The CDR3 sequence is CASSLSLFAGVSSYEQYF. Here the CDR3 DNA reads TGCGCCAGCAGCTTGAGCCTTTTCGCAGGCGTTAGCTCCTACGAGCAGTACTTC.

The chain carries TRBV5-5 and TRBJ2-7, with 8 bases that match TRBD1. Losses at the gene ends were 0 bases for V and 5 bases for J; bases not matched to a gene: 7. CDR1 is SGHKS and CDR2 is YYEKEE in the germline V gene (reference sequence). The CDR3 extends over 15 amino acids. CDR3 sequence reads: CASSLEGQGINEQYF. The CDR3 bases are TGTGCCAGCAGCTTGGAAGGACAGGGTATCAACGAGCAGTACTTC.

The V and J genes are TRBV3-1 (or the pseudogene TRBV3-2) and TRBJ1-6; D ambiguous. With 1 base removed from V and 10 bases from J, the gap between germline ends came to 14 bases. This CDR3 contains 15 residues. Germline V gene data show CDR1 as LGHDT and CDR2 as YNNKEL (reference sequence). CDR3 DNA: TGTGCCAGCAGCCAAGCCATAGTCCTCGGCTCACCCCTCCACTTT. It yields the protein CASSQAIVLGSPLHF.

The chain carries TRBV27 and TRBJ2-1, with TRBD2 matching 12 bases. Germline CDR1 reads MNHEY; CDR2 reads SMNVEV (reference sequence). J lost 10 bases, V lost 8 bases, and 15 bases had no gene match. The CDR3 consists of 16 residues. Here the CDR3 reads CASRTSGNLPAGEQFF. Here the CDR3 DNA reads TGTGCCAGCCGGACTAGCGGGAACCTACCGGCAGGGGAGCAGTTCTTC.

This clone came up once. The genes are TRBV9 and TRBJ1-2; possible D gene TRBD1, 5 bases. V lost 3 bases and J lost 1, with 10 bases in between. Germline CDR1 is SGDLS and CDR2 is YYNGEE. CDR3 length: 14 residues. Here the CDR3 DNA reads TGTGCCAGCAGCGCAGGGAACATTAACTATGGCTACACCTTC. Its protein product is CASSAGNINYGYTF.